This entry is about one T cell receptor (beta chain). The target antigen is unknown. The data are from a study of a mutant IDH1 vaccine in newly diagnosed glioma. Study information: Therapy received beforehand was radiotherapy, temozolomide, or both, with most patients given both.

As to time point: baseline, week 1 (first vaccination visit). The treatment was: pre-vaccination baseline after standard-of-care therapy. This CDR3 comprises 15 residues. Germline CDR1 MNHEY, CDR2 SMNVEV (reference sequence). V shed 5 bases and J 5 bases; nucleotides not matched to a gene: 5. Assay: immunoSEQ multiplex PCR; the TCRdb copy retains only in-frame clones and omits some. The repertoire holds under 65,000 clones, with 80% to 90% as singletons. Study findings and constraints: Induction of immune responses by the vaccine occurred in 93.3% of patients.

This material consisted of PBMCs, taken from a glioma patient treated with radiotherapy, temozolomide or both. The chain combines TRBV27 with TRBJ2-1; TRBD2 aligns across 11 bases. The source of this sequence is a man aged 18 to 30 with glioma. The CDR3, as DNA: TGTGCCAGCAGTGCACTAGCGGGAGTGGACAATGAGCAGTTCTTC. It codes for CASSALAGVDNEQFF.